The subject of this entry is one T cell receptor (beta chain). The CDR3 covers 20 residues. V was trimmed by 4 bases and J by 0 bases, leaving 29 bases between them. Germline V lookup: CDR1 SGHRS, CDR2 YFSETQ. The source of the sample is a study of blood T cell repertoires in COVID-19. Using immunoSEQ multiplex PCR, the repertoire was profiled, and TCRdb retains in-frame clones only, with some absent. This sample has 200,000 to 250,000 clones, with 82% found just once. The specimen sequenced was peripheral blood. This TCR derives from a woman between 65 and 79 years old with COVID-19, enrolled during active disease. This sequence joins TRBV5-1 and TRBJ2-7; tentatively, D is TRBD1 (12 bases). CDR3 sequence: CASSGDRGRLAGTSSYEQYF. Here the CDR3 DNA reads TGCGCCAGCAGCGGGGACAGGGGGCGACTAGCGGGAACCAGCTCCTACGAGCAGTACTTC.